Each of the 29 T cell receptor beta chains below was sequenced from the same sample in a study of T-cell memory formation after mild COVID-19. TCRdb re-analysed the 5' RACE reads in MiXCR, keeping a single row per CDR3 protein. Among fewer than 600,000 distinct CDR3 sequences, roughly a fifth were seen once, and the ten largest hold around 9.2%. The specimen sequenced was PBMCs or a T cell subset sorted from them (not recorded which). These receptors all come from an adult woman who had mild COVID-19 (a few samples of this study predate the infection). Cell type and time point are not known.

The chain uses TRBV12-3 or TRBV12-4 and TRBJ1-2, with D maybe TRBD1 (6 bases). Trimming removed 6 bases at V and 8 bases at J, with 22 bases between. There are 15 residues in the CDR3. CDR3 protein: CASSQGTSLVRGYTF. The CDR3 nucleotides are TGTGCCAGCAGCCAGGGGACCTCACTAGTGAGGGGCTACACCTTC.

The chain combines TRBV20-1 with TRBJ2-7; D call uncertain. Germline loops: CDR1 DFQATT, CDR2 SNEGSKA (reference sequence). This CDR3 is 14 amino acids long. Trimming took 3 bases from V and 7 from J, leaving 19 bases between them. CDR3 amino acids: CSAREWTVDAEQYF. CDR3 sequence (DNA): TGCAGTGCTAGGGAGTGGACCGTGGATGCAGAGCAGTACTTC.

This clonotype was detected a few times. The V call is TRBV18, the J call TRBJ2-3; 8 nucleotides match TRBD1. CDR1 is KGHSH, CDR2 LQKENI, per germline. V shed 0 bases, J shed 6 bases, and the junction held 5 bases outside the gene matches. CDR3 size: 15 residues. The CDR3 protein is CASSPPGQGADTQYF. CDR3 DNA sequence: TGTGCCAGCTCACCACCCGGACAGGGCGCGGATACGCAGTATTTT.

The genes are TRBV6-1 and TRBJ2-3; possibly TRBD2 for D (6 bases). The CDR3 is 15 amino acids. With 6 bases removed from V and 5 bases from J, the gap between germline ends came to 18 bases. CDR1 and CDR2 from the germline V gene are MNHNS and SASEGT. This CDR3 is CASRLGGSILDTQYF. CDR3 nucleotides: TGTGCCAGCAGACTTGGAGGGAGTATTCTAGATACGCAGTATTTT.

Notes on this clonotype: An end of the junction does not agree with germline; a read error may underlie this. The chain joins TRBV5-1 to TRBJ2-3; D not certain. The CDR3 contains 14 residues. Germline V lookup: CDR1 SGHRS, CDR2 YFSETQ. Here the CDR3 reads CASRLGQVADTQYF. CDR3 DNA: TGCGCCAGCAGATTGGGCCAGGTCGCAGATACGCAGTATTTT.

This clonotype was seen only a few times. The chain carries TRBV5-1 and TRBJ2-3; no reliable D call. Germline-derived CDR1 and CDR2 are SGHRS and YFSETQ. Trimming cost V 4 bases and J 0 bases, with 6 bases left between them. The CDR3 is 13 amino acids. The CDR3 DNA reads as TGCGCCAGCAGCCCGCAGAGCACAGATACGCAGTATTTT. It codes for CASSPQSTDTQYF.

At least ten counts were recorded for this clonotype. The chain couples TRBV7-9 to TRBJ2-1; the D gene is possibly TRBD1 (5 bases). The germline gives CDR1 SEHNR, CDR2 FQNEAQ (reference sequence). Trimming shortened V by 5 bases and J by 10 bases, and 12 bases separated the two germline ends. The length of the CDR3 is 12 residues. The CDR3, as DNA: TGTGCCAGCAGCGTTGGGGCAGGGGAGCAGTTCTTC. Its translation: CASSVGAGEQFF.

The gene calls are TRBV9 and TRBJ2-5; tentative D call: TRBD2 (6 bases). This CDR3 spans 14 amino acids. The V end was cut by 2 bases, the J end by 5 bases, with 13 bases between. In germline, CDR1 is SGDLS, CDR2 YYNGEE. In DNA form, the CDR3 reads TGTGCCAGCAGCGTTGGAGGGAGCTTTGAGACCCAGTACTTC. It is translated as CASSVGGSFETQYF. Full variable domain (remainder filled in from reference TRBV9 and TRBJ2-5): DSGVTQTPKHLITATGQRVTLRCSPRSGDLSVYWYQQSLDQGLQFLIQYYNGEERAKGNILERFSAQQFPDLHSELNLSSLELGDSALYFCASSVGGSFETQYFGPGTRLLVL.

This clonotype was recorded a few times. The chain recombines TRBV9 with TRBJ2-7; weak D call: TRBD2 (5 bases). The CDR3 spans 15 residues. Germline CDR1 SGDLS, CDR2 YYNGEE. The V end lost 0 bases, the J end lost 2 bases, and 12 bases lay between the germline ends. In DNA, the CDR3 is TGTGCCAGCAGCGTAGAATATGGCGGGCCCTACGAGCAGTACTTC. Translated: CASSVEYGGPYEQYF.

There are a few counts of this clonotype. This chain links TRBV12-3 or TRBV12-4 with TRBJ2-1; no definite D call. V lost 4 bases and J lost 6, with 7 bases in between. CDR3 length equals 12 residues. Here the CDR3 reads CASSSVRNEQFF. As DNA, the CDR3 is TGTGCCAGCAGTTCCGTCCGCAATGAGCAGTTCTTC.

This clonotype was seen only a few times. CDR3 DNA: TGTGCCACCAGCAGGGATATCACAGATACGCAGTATTTT. It is translated as CATSRDITDTQYF. The rearrangement joins TRBV15 to TRBJ2-3; D uncertain. Trimming took off 3 bases at V and 2 bases at J, with 6 bases between the two ends. Germline loops: CDR1 LNHNV, CDR2 YYDKDF (reference sequence). This CDR3 has 13 residues.

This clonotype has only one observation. The CDR3 nucleotides are TGTGCCAGCAGCTTAAGGGACTACACAGATACGCAGTATTTT. It codes for CASSLRDYTDTQYF. The chain carries TRBV7-3 and TRBJ2-3, with 7 positions matching TRBD2. V trimming: 1 base; J trimming: 2 bases; junction bases outside the gene matches: 0. Germline V gene lookup returns CDR1 SGHTA and CDR2 FQGTGA. The CDR3 loop spans 14 amino acids.

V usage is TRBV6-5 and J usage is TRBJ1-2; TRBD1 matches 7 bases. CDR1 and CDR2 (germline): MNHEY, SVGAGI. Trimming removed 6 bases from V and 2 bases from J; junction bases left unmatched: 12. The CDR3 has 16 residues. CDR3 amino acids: CASSPLQGGWNYGYTF. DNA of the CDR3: TGTGCCAGCAGCCCCCTTCAGGGGGGCTGGAACTATGGCTACACCTTC.

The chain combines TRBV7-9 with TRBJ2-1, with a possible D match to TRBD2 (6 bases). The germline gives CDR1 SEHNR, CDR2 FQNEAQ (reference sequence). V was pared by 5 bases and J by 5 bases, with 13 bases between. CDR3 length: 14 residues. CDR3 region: CASSRWGGNNEQFF. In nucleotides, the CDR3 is TGTGCCAGCAGCAGGTGGGGCGGGAACAATGAGCAGTTCTTC.

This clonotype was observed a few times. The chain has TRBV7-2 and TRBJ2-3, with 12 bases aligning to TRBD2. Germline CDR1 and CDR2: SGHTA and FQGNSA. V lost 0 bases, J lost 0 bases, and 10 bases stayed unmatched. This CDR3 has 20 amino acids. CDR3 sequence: CASSLAPRASGRASTDTQYF. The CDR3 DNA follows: TGTGCCAGCAGCTTAGCCCCGCGGGCTAGCGGGAGGGCAAGCACAGATACGCAGTATTTT.

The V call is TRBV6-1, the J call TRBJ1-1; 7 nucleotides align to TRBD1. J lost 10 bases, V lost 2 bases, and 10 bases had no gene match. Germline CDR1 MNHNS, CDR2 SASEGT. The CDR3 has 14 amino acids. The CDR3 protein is CASSEWQGVLGAFF. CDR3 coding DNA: TGTGCCAGCAGTGAATGGCAGGGGGTTCTTGGAGCTTTCTTT.

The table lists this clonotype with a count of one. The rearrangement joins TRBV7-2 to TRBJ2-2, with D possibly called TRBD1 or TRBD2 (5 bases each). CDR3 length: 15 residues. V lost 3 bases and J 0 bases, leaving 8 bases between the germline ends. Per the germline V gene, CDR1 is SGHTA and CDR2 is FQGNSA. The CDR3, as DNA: TGTGCCAGCAGCTTTGAGGGACCGAACACCGGGGAGCTGTTTTTT. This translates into CASSFEGPNTGELFF.

The CDR3 region is CASSQIMTDTQYF. CDR3 nucleotide sequence: TGTGCCAGCAGCCAGATTATGACAGATACGCAGTATTTT. V usage is TRBV3-1 and J usage is TRBJ2-3; no reliable D call. The CDR3 covers 13 residues. Between the trimmed V and J ends, which lost 3 bases and 3 bases, there was a span of 7 bases. Germline V gene sequence: CDR1 LGHDT, CDR2 YNNKEL (reference sequence).

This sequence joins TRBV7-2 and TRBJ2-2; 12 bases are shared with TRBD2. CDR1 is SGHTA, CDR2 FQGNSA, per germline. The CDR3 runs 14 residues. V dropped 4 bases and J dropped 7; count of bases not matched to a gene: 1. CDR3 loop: CASSWGLAGGELFF. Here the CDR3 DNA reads TGTGCCAGCAGCTGGGGACTAGCGGGCGGGGAGCTGTTTTTT.

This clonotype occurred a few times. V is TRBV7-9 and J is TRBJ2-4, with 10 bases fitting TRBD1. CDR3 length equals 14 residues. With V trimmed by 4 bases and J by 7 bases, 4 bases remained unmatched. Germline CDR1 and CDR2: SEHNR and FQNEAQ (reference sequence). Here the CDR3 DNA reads TGTGCCAGCAGCTCGGGGACAGGGGAGAACATTCAGTACTTC. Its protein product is CASSSGTGENIQYF.

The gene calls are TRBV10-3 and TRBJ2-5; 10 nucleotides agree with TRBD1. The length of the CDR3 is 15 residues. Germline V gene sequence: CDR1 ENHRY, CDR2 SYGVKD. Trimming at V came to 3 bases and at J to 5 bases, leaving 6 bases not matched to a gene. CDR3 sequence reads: CAISERDRGRETQYF. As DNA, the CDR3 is TGTGCCATCAGTGAACGGGACAGGGGTAGGGAGACCCAGTACTTC.

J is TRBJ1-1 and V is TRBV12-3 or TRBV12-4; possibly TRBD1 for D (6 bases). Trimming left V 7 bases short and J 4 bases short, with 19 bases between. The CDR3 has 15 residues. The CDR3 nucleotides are TGTGCCAGCATCCCAGGGGCAGGAAGAACCACTGAAGCTTTCTTT. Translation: CASIPGAGRTTEAFF.

The CDR3 loop reads CASSLGQQDEAFF. In DNA form, the CDR3 reads TGTGCCAGCAGCCTCGGTCAACAAGATGAAGCTTTCTTT. The chain recombines TRBV7-9 with TRBJ1-1; D gene uncertain. Looked up from germline, CDR1 is SEHNR and CDR2 is FQNEAQ (reference sequence). With 5 bases removed from V and 7 bases from J, the gap between germline ends came to 14 bases. CDR3 length: 13 amino acids.

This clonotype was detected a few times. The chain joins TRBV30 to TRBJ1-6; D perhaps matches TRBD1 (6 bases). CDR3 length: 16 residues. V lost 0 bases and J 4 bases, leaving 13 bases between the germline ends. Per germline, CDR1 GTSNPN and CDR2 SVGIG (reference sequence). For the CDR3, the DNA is TGTGCCTGGAGTGTATCAGGGGTCATTTATAATTCACCCCTCCACTTT. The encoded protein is CAWSVSGVIYNSPLHF. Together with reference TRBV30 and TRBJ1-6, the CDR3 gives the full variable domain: SQTIHQWPATLVQPVGSPLSLECTVEGTSNPNLYWYRQAAGRGLQLLFYSVGIGQISSEVPQNLSASRPQDRQFILSSKKLLLSDSGFYLCAWSVSGVIYNSPLHFGNGTRLTVT.

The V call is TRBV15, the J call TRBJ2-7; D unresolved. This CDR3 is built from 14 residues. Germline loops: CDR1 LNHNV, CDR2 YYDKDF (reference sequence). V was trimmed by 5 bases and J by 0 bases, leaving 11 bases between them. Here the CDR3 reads CATSADTSSYEQYF. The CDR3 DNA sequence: TGTGCCACCAGCGCCGATACGAGCTCCTACGAGCAGTACTTC.

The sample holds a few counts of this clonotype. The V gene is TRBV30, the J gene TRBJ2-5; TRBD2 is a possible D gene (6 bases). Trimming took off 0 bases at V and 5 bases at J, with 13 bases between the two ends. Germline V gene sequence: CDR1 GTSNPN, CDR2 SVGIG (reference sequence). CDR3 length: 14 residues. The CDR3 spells CAWSVGGSVETQYF. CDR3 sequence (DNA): TGTGCCTGGAGTGTCGGAGGGTCAGTGGAGACCCAGTACTTC.

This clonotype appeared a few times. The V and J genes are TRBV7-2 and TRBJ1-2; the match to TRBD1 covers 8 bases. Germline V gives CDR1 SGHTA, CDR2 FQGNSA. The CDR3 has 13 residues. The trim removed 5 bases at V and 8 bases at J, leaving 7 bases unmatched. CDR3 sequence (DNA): TGTGCCAGCAGCCCGGACAGGGTAAAGGGCTACACCTTC. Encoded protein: CASSPDRVKGYTF.

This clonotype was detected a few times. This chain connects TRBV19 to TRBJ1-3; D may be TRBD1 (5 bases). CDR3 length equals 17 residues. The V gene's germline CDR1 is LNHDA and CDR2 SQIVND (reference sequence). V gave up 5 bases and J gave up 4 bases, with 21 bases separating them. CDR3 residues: CASSLLAGRDAGNTIYF. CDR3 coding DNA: TGTGCCAGTAGTCTTCTGGCGGGCCGGGACGCAGGAAACACCATATATTTT.

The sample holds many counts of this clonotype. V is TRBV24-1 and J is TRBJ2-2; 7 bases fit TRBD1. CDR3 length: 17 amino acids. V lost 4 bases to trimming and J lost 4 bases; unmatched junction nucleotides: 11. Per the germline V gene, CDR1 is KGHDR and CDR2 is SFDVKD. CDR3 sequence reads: CATSDRQGISTTGELFF. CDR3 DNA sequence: TGTGCCACCAGTGACCGACAGGGTATCTCGACCACCGGGGAGCTGTTTTTT.